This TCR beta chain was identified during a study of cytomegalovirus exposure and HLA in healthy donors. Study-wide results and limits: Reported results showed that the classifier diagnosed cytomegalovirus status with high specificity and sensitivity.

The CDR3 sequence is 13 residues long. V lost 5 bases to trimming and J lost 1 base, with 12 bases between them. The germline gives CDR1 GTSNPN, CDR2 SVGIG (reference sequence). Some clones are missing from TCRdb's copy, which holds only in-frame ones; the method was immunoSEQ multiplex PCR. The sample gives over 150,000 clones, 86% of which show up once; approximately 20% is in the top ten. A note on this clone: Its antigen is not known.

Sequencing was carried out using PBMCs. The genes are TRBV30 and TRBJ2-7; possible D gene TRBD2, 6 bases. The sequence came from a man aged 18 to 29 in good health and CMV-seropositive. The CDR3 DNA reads TGTGCCTGGCCCCAGGAGGGTTCCTACGAGCAGTACTTC. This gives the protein CAWPQEGSYEQYF.